This T cell receptor beta chain originates from a study of CD8+CD57+ T cells in acquired aplastic anemia. About the study: CD4+ and CD8+ cells, once sorted, gave DNA averaging around 3.2 ug.

With respect to this clonotype: Its antigen is still unknown.

CDR3 size: 18 residues. The germline V gene encodes CDR1 SGHKS and CDR2 YYEKEE (reference sequence). After removal of 1 base from V and 0 bases from J, the junction contained 11 bases not matched to a gene. Genomic DNA served as template for TCR beta VDJ and CDR3 profiling. A single record per CDR3 protein comes from TCRdb applying MiXCR to the reads. The data show 250,000 to 350,000 distinct CDR3 sequences, with roughly three fifths seen just once and less than 9.5% held by the top ten. Study observations and caveats: There were 25 to 30 CD8+ CDR3 sequences that occurred in both patients and controls. Controls and patients did not differ significantly in CD8+ Simpson's diversity.

The genes are TRBV5-5 and TRBJ2-7; 9 nucleotides align to TRBD1. The sequence was obtained from a human donor with severe aplastic anemia or a healthy control (not recorded which). Sequenced sample: sorted CD4+, CD8+, or CD8+CD57+ T cells (not recorded which) from PBMCs. The CDR3 here is CASSLFRVDRGSSYEQYF. The CDR3 DNA is TGTGCCAGCAGCTTGTTTAGAGTAGACAGGGGGAGCTCCTACGAGCAGTACTTC. Combining the CDR3 with reference TRBV5-5 and TRBJ2-7 gives the whole variable domain DAGVTQSPTHLIKTRGQQVTLRCSPISGHKSVSWYQQVLGQGPQFIFQYYEKEERGRGNFPDRFSARQFPNYSSELNVNALLLGDSALYLCASSLFRVDRGSSYEQYFGPGTRLTVT.